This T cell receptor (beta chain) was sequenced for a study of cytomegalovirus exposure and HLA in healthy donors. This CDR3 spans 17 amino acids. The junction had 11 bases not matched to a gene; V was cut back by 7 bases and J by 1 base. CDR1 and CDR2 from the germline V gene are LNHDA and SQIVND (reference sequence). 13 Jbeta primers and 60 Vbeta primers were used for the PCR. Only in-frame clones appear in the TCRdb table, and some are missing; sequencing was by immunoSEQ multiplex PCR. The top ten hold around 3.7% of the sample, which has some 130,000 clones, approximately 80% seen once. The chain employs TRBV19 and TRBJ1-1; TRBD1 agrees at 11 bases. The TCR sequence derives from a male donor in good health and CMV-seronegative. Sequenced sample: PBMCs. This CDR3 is CASNFRDRGLGNTEAFF. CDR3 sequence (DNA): TGTGCCAGTAACTTCCGGGACAGGGGGTTGGGGAACACTGAAGCTTTCTTT.